Below, one T cell receptor (beta chain) is given with its context. In this sample, this clone turned up once. Its cognate antigen has yet to be identified. No clone much larger than this one lies a single base away; base qualities are absent. CD4+ T cells from unexposed donors were collected before the COVID-19 pandemic (2011-2018). After roughly 11 days of culture, CD4+ T cells were isolated with the EasySep CD4+ T cell isolation kit. As cell number allowed, CD4+ T cells from unexposed donors were tested for reactivity to SARS-CoV-2 S and N and to four common cold coronavirus spike pools. Each well received two million PBMCs, cultured in IMDM supplemented with approximately 5.3% human AB serum and approximately 9.7 IU/ml IL-2. Half of the culture medium was replaced with fresh IL-2-containing medium on days 3 and 7. Triplicate replicate wells were generally used for each peptide culture condition. Leukapheresis product for the unexposed donors was bought commercially. Ficoll-Paque PLUS gradient centrifugation was used to isolate PBMCs from either whole blood or leukapheresis product. PBMCs were either used fresh in the expansion assay or cryopreserved at -140 degrees C. The QIAamp Micro DNA Kit was used to extract genomic DNA from the CD4+ T cells.

Its CDR3 holds 12 amino acids, cysteine through phenylalanine. CDR3 DNA is the only sequence kept; it has 36 bases, read in frame from the first base. V is reduced by 2 bases and J by 11 bases, leaving a spacing of 10 bases between them. According to the germline V gene (reference sequence), CDR1 reads MNHEY and CDR2 reads SMNVEV. The sample belongs to a study of CD4 T cells in relation to SARS-CoV-2 and coronaviruses (dated by TCRdb to 2020 to 2023). Regarding the research as a whole: In the ViraFEST assay, PBMCs were cultured with antigen for approximately 9 days, after which TCR beta CDR3s were sequenced to identify clonal expansions specific to the antigen. Samples from three pre-COVID donors and the naive versus memory experiments were sequenced with the Adaptive Biotechnologies TCR-sequencing kit; other data were Illumina-based. Expansion assays from other donors in the study were sequenced with a different, Illumina-based TCR-beta assay. The negative reference condition was either a culture with an HIV-1 Nef peptide pool or a culture with no peptide. Using patient-derived lymphoblastoid cell lines, the shared crossreactive spike epitopes were mapped to their HLA restriction. At the level of individual TCR clonotypes, the study evaluated whether memory CD4+ T cells crossreact between the spike proteins of SARS-CoV-2 and those of common cold coronaviruses.

Results and caveats for the whole study, not just this receptor: Pre-pandemic and post-infection samples were not both contributed by any donor, so tracing of the source of pre-existing responses was limited. Small numbers of patients and of tested TCRs limited the study. Crossreactive clones showed significantly weaker SARS-CoV-2-driven expansion than monoreactive clones, consistent with antigenic imprinting. Crossreactivity analysis centred on spike protein, so crossreactivity against other viral proteins was not assessed. Approximately 60% of donors had memory CD4+ clonotypes that crossrecognized SARS-CoV-2 and at least one common cold coronavirus spike.

Receptors were amplified or captured by the immunoSEQ multiplex PCR assay. Per the original workflow: During preprocessing, nonproductive sequences were removed, as were CDR3s that did not start with C, did not end with F or W, or were shorter than 7 amino acids. Antigen-specific clonotypes were called with the MANAFEST web app, based on expansion relative to reference and other culture wells. To be counted as positive, a clone had to show significant expansion compared with the reference culture, at an FDR below 0.05, in 2 of 3 replicate wells. For a clone to be considered positive, significant expansion relative to all other tandem wells and an odds ratio above 5 were also required. After three terminal residues were trimmed from each end, CDR3 homology was quantified as pairwise Levenshtein distance using the stringdist R package. The table was pulled from immuneACCESS by TCRdb, which kept in-frame rearrangements only. Such tables lose some clones; where checked, under half of the loss comes from unresolved V genes, and the rest has no known cause. V, J and clone size are those of that table, while D and trimming were read from the DNA. This sample gives about 18,000 clones in total; approximately 75% of them show up just once. Of the sample, under 35% is held by the ten largest clones.

Sequencing was carried out using CD4+ T cells from PBMCs, cultured in vitro. This clonotype was sampled from a human donor in good health. Rearrangement joined TRBV27 to TRBJ2-1; the D gene is unclear. The CDR3 region reads CASSLDRRQQFF. At the DNA level, the sequence is TGTGCCAGCAGTTTAGATAGGAGACAGCAGTTCTTC.